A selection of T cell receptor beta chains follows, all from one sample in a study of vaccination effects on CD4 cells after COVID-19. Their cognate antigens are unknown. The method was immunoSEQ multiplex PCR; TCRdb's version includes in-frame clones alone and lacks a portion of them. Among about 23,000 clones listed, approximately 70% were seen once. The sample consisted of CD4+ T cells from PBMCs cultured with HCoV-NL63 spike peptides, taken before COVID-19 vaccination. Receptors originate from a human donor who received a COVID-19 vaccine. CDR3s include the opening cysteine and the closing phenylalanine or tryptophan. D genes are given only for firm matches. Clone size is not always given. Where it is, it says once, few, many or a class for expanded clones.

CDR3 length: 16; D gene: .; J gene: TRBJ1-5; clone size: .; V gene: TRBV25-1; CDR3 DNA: TGTGCCAGCAGTGGGGGGGCAGGGGCCATCAATCAGCCCCAGCATTTT; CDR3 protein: CASSGGAGAINQPQHF
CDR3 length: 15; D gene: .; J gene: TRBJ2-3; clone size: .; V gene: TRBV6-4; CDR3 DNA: TGTGCCAGCAGTGACTCGGGGGGGGCCACAGATACGCAGTATTTT; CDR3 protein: CASSDSGGATDTQYF
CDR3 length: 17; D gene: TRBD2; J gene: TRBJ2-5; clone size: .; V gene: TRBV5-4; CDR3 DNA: TGTGCCAGCAGCAAGACCTTTTCTAGCGGCGTGGGAGAGACCCAGTACTTC; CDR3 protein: CASSKTFSSGVGETQYF
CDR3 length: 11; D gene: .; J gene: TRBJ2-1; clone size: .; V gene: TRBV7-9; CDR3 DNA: TGTGCCAGCAGCTCCAACGTTGAGCAGTTCTTC; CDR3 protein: CASSSNVEQFF
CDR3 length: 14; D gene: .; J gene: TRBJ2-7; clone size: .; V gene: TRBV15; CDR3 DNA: TGTGCCACCAGCAGAGATAGGACTTCTGACGAGCAGTACTTC; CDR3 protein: CATSRDRTSDEQYF
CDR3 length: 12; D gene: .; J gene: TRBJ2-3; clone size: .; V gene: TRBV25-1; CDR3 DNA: TGTGCCAGCAGTGTCCGGACAGATACGCAGTATTTT; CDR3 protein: CASSVRTDTQYF
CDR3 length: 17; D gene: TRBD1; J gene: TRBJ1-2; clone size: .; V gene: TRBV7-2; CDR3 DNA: TGTGCCAGCAGCCCCGGACAGGGGCCGTCTGGGAACTATGGCTACACCTTC; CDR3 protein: CASSPGQGPSGNYGYTF
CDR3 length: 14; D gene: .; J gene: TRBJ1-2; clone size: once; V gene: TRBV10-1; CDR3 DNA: TGCGCCAGCAGTGACCTCGACGGAGGCTATGGCTACACCTTC; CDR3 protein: CASSDLDGGYGYTF
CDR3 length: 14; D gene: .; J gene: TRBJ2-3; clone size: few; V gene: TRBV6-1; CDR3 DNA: TGTGCCAGCAGTGAAGGCGGCTACACAGATACGCAGTATTTT; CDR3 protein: CASSEGGYTDTQYF
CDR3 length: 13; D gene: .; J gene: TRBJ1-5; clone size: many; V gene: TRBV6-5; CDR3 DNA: TGTGCCAGCACCACGACACTAAGTCAGCCCCAGCATTTT; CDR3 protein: CASTTTLSQPQHF
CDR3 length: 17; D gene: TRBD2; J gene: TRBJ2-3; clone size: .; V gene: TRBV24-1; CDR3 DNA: TGTGCCACCAGTGATGGACTAGCTCAGATCAGGACAGATACGCAGTATTTT; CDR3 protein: CATSDGLAQIRTDTQYF
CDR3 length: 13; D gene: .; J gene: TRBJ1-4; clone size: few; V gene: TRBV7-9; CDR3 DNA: TGTGCCAGCAGCTTTGGGCAGGGGGAAAAACTGTTTTTT; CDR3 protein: CASSFGQGEKLFF
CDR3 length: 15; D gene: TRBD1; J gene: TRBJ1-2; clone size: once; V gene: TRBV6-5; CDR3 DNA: TGTGCCAGCAGTTACTCCGGGACAGTGATCTATGGCTACACCTTC; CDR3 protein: CASSYSGTVIYGYTF
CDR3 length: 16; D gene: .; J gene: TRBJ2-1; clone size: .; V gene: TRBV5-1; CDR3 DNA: TGCGCCAGCAGCTTGGACCCCTCGAGCTCCTACAATGAGCAGTTCTTC; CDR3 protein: CASSLDPSSSYNEQFF